The 16 T cell receptor beta chains given below trace back to one sample, sequenced in a study of cytomegalovirus exposure and HLA in healthy donors. Primers for the PCR totalled 60 Vbeta and 13 Jbeta. Sequencing was performed with immunoSEQ multiplex PCR; in TCRdb, only in-frame clones are kept and a portion is missing. Here the sample spans 100,000 or so clones, 76% being singletons. The sample comprised PBMCs. The receptor set was obtained from a man aged 35 to 55 in good health and CMV-seropositive.

J is TRBJ1-1 and V is TRBV2; D possibly corresponds to TRBD1 (6 bases). Between the trimmed V and J ends, which lost 4 bases and 1 base, there was a span of 10 bases. Germline V gene data show CDR1 as SNHLY and CDR2 as FYNNEI. The CDR3 runs 14 residues. CDR3 protein: CASSVVRGNTEAFF. Written as DNA, the CDR3 is TGTGCCAGCAGTGTTGTCAGGGGGAACACTGAAGCTTTCTTT.

This clone occurred once. The CDR3 region is CASSLDRLNEKLFF. Here the CDR3 DNA reads TGCGCCAGCAGCTTGGACAGGCTTAATGAAAAACTGTTTTTT. The chain uses TRBV5-1 and TRBJ1-4, with D possibly TRBD1 on 5 matching bases. V was trimmed by 0 bases and J by 4 bases, leaving 7 bases between them. Germline loops: CDR1 SGHRS, CDR2 YFSETQ. The CDR3 runs to 14 residues.

This clone showed up just once. The chain joins TRBV9 to TRBJ2-7, with a possible D match to TRBD2 (6 bases). This CDR3 spans 15 amino acids. Trimming pared 0 bases from V and 0 bases from J, leaving 10 bases between. Per germline, CDR1 SGDLS and CDR2 YYNGEE. CDR3 DNA: TGTGCCAGCAGCGTAGGGCCGACTAGCTCCTACGAGCAGTACTTC. Residues: CASSVGPTSSYEQYF.

This chain links TRBV19 with TRBJ2-2; TRBD2 agrees at 9 bases. The CDR3 runs 14 residues. CDR1 and CDR2 from the germline V gene are LNHDA and SQIVND (reference sequence). Trimming at V came to 3 bases and at J to 16 bases, leaving 12 bases not matched to a gene. This CDR3 is CASSIPSGVLPQFF. The CDR3 bases are TGTGCCAGTAGTATTCCTAGCGGGGTGCTTCCTCAGTTTTTT. Together with reference TRBV19 and TRBJ2-2, the CDR3 gives the full variable domain: DGGITQSPKYLFRKEGQNVTLSCEQNLNHDAMYWYRQDPGQGLRLIYYSQIVNDFQKGDIAEGYSVSREKKESFPLTVTSAQKNPTAFYLCASSIPSGVLPQFFGEGSRLTVL.

V usage is TRBV5-5 and J usage is TRBJ2-1; possible D gene TRBD1, 5 bases. The CDR3 has 15 residues. V gave up 1 base and J gave up 4 bases, with 12 bases separating them. Germline V gene data show CDR1 as SGHKS and CDR2 as YYEKEE (reference sequence). As DNA, the CDR3 is TGTGCCAGCAGCTTGTACCAGGGTCGTTACAATGAGCAGTTCTTC. Protein sequence: CASSLYQGRYNEQFF.

The sample holds one count of this clone. The chain couples TRBV19 to TRBJ2-5, with D maybe TRBD1 (5 bases). The germline V gene has CDR1 LNHDA and CDR2 SQIVND (reference sequence). The CDR3 has 14 residues. Trimming cost V 3 bases and J 5 bases, with 13 bases left between them. CDR3 region: CASSMYKGWETQYF. In DNA, the CDR3 is TGTGCCAGTAGTATGTATAAGGGGTGGGAGACCCAGTACTTC.

The rearrangement uses TRBV4-2 and TRBJ2-5, with D possibly matching TRBD2 (5 bases). Germline loops: CDR1 LGHNA, CDR2 YNFKEQ. Trimming left V 1 base short and J 4 bases short, with 13 bases between. CDR3 length: 15 amino acids. The CDR3 here is CASSQGAGGPETQYF. For the CDR3, the DNA is TGTGCCAGCAGCCAAGGGGCGGGCGGGCCAGAGACCCAGTACTTC.

The J gene is TRBJ2-3, the V gene TRBV9; TRBD2 agrees at 10 bases. Germline V gene data show CDR1 as SGDLS and CDR2 as YYNGEE. J lost 4 bases, V lost 3 bases, and 11 bases had no gene match. The length of the CDR3 is 17 residues. CDR3: CASSGPLSGGVADTQYF. The DNA of the CDR3 is TGTGCCAGCAGCGGGCCACTAAGCGGGGGGGTCGCAGATACGCAGTATTTT.

The genes are TRBV11-3 and TRBJ1-2; TRBD1 might be the D (6 bases). Trimming pared 0 bases from V and 7 bases from J, leaving 12 bases between. The germline gives CDR1 SGHNT, CDR2 YENEEA. This CDR3 is built from 14 residues. CDR3 nucleotide sequence: TGTGCCAGCAGCTTAGACCAGGGGTTGTCTGGCTACACCTTC. Its translation: CASSLDQGLSGYTF. Supplemented by reference TRBV11-3 and TRBJ1-2, the full variable domain reads EAGVVQSPRYKIIEKKQPVAFWCNPISGHNTLYWYLQNLGQGPELLIRYENEEAVDDSQLPKDRFSAERLKGVDSTLKIQPAELGDSAVYLCASSLDQGLSGYTFGSGTRLTVV.

V usage is TRBV6-1 and J usage is TRBJ2-7, with D uncertain. This CDR3 is built from 14 residues. V dropped 6 bases and J dropped 0 bases, with 12 bases sitting between them. Germline V gives CDR1 MNHNS, CDR2 SASEGT. CDR3 loop: CASSSPLSSYEQYF. The CDR3 region has the DNA TGTGCCAGCAGCTCACCTCTTAGCTCCTACGAGCAGTACTTC.

The chain is built from TRBV6-5 and TRBJ1-1; 8 nucleotides line up with TRBD1. The V segment lost 4 bases and the J segment 6 bases; nucleotides outside the gene matches: 4. This CDR3 is built from 13 residues. Germline assignment: CDR1 MNHEY and CDR2 SVGAGI. For the CDR3, the DNA is TGTGCCAGCAGTTCCCAGGGGGCCTCTGAAGCTTTCTTT. Translating it yields CASSSQGASEAFF.

The rearrangement uses TRBV6-1 and TRBJ2-5, with D maybe TRBD1 (6 bases). Trimming left V 6 bases short and J 5 bases short, with 19 bases between. The CDR3 contains 15 residues. Germline V lookup: CDR1 MNHNS, CDR2 SASEGT. The CDR3 is CASRVTPGQQETQYF. The CDR3 DNA sequence: TGTGCCAGCAGAGTCACACCGGGACAACAGGAGACCCAGTACTTC.

Here the CDR3 reads CSVEGRAYEQYF. The CDR3 DNA is TGCAGCGTTGAGGGCAGAGCCTACGAGCAGTACTTC. The chain employs TRBV29-1 and TRBJ2-7; D call uncertain. The CDR3 consists of 12 residues. CDR1 and CDR2 from the germline V gene are SQVTM and ANQGSEA. V was trimmed by 3 bases and J by 2 bases, leaving 8 bases between them.

This clone was seen a few times. The CDR3 region has the DNA TGTGCCAGCAGCTCCGGAGTCAACACTGAAGCTTTCTTT. It is translated as CASSSGVNTEAFF. The V gene is TRBV7-3, the J gene TRBJ1-1; D is undetermined. The germline V and J ends were trimmed by 4 bases and 2 bases, with 8 bases remaining between them. Germline loops: CDR1 SGHTA, CDR2 FQGTGA. The CDR3 runs to 13 residues.

This chain uses TRBV19 with TRBJ1-1; D remains ambiguous. V was pared by 3 bases and J by 2 bases, with 13 bases between. Germline lookup yields CDR1 LNHDA and CDR2 SQIVND (reference sequence). The CDR3 runs to 15 residues. CDR3 amino acids: CASSISDGANTEAFF. For the CDR3, the DNA is TGTGCCAGTAGTATCTCAGACGGAGCTAACACTGAAGCTTTCTTT.

The chain couples TRBV5-1 to TRBJ2-7; 7 bases map to TRBD1. The CDR3 is 12 amino acids. Germline V gene sequence: CDR1 SGHRS, CDR2 YFSETQ. Trimming removed 2 bases from V and 6 bases from J; junction bases left unmatched: 2. This CDR3 is CASSLQGSEQYF. The DNA for the CDR3 is TGCGCCAGCAGCTTACAGGGGTCCGAGCAGTACTTC.